This T cell receptor (beta chain) was identified in a study of cytomegalovirus exposure and HLA in healthy donors. Whole-study findings and limits: TCR beta chains numbering some 160 were designated cytomegalovirus-associated. Exclusion as indistinguishable affected some V segments, including TRBV6-2 and TRBV6-3.

Researchers ran the PCR with 60 Vbeta and 13 Jbeta primers. Here immunoSEQ multiplex PCR was the method, and the copy in TCRdb shows in-frame clones only, minus some. The top ten hold 3.8% of the sample, which has over 200,000 clones, about 78% seen once. This clone was seen more than once but under ten times. Its matching antigen is unknown. Germline V gives CDR1 GTSNPN, CDR2 SVGIG (reference sequence). Losses at the gene ends were 4 bases for V and 0 bases for J; bases not matched to a gene: 7. The CDR3 is made up of 17 amino acids. The V call is TRBV30, the J call TRBJ2-6; 9 bases agree with TRBD1. Source material: PBMCs. The source of this sequence is a male donor in good health and CMV-seronegative. CDR3 protein: CAWIPGQGYSGANVLTF. The CDR3 bases are TGTGCCTGGATCCCGGGACAGGGATACTCTGGGGCCAACGTCCTGACTTTC.